The following is a T cell receptor (beta chain) sequence with its context. Its target is unknown. This sample is drawn from a study of cytomegalovirus exposure and HLA in healthy donors. Study results and limitations: Listed as cytomegalovirus-associated were approximately 160 TCR beta chains. The authors confirmed in vitro that three CMV-associated chains were specific for CMV antigens. Reports credit the classifier with highly specific, highly sensitive diagnosis of cytomegalovirus status. Subsequent analysis found a tendency for first-cohort TCR clusters to co-occur within the 95 to 150 validation repertoires.

Sequenced by immunoSEQ multiplex PCR; TCRdb stores in-frame clones only, minus some. Among under 200,000 clones listed, about 80% were seen once. The CDR3 contains 13 residues. Losses at the gene ends were 1 base for V and 4 bases for J; bases not matched to a gene: 1. Per the germline V gene, CDR1 is SGHTA and CDR2 is FQGNSA. The chain uses TRBV7-2 and TRBJ2-7, with TRBD1 identical over 7 bases. The sequencing input was PBMCs. This TCR derives from a man aged 18 to 29 in good health and CMV-seropositive. The chain's CDR3 is CASSLGDSYEQYF. In DNA form, the CDR3 reads TGTGCCAGCAGCTTAGGGGACAGTTACGAGCAGTACTTC.